Following are 16 T cell receptor beta chains from one sample sequenced in a study of Graves' ophthalmopathy and Graves' hyperthyroidism. As the template, RNA transcripts were used to amplify TCR beta CDR3 regions. An initial RT-PCR round employing HTBI primers preceded a second-round multiplex PCR. TCRdb re-analysed the multiplex PCR reads in MiXCR, keeping a single row per CDR3 protein. The sample includes a few hundred thousand distinct CDR3 sequences, about a sixth of them seen just once. The sequenced sample was peripheral blood. The receptors derive from an adult man with Graves' ophthalmopathy.

This clonotype came up many times. The V gene is TRBV5-1, the J gene TRBJ2-5; TRBD1 is a possible D gene (6 bases). The V and J ends lost 0 bases and 2 bases respectively, with 17 bases between them. The CDR3 is 17 residues long. Looked up from germline, CDR1 is SGHRS and CDR2 is YFSETQ. The CDR3 sequence is CASSLAILTGRQETQYF. The CDR3 nucleotides are TGCGCCAGCAGCTTGGCCATTTTGACAGGAAGACAAGAGACCCAGTACTTC.

Points on this clonotype: This is likely a read error, given that the CDR3 carries no conserved phenylalanine or tryptophan at its end. The rearrangement uses TRBV11-3 and TRBJ2-5; 8 nucleotides align to TRBD2. The V and J ends lost 3 bases and 2 bases, in that order; junction bases with no gene match: 2. There are 14 residues in the CDR3. The germline V gene encodes CDR1 SGHNT and CDR2 YENEEA. CDR3 sequence reads: CASSFSGAQETQYS. The CDR3 DNA follows: TGTGCCAGCAGCTTTAGCGGGGCTCAAGAGACCCAGTACTCC.

The table lists this clonotype with many counts. This rearrangement joins TRBV6-1 to TRBJ1-2, with TRBD1 matching 10 bases. Looked up from germline, CDR1 is MNHNS and CDR2 is SASEGT. The V gene end was trimmed by 10 bases and the J gene end by 7 bases; junction bases not matched to a gene: 9. The length of the CDR3 is 13 residues. The CDR3 nucleotides read TGTGCCACCAGAAGACAGGGGGCGGGTGGCTACACCTTC. This sequence encodes CATRRQGAGGYTF.

This clonotype was detected many times. V usage is TRBV13 and J usage is TRBJ2-5; D remains unclear. This CDR3 spans 13 amino acids. Trimming removed 3 bases at V and 5 bases at J, with 10 bases between. Germline V CDR1 and CDR2: PRHDT, FYEKMQ (reference sequence). DNA of the CDR3: TGTGCCAGCAGCTTGATGGGTGCGGAGACCCAGTACTTC. It specifies CASSLMGAETQYF.

This clonotype was detected many times. The chain employs TRBV7-2 and TRBJ2-7, with TRBD2 matching over 13 bases. The germline V gene has CDR1 SGHTA and CDR2 FQGNSA. CDR3 length: 15 residues. The junction had 1 base not matched to a gene; V was cut back by 0 bases and J by 5 bases. CDR3: CASSLAGTSGDEQYF. The CDR3 DNA reads TGTGCCAGCAGCTTAGCCGGGACTAGCGGGGACGAGCAGTACTTC.

This clonotype was seen at least ten times. The rearrangement uses TRBV20-1 and TRBJ1-1; D might be TRBD1 (6 bases). The CDR3 has 14 amino acids. Looked up from germline, CDR1 is DFQATT and CDR2 is SNEGSKA (reference sequence). The V end was cut by 6 bases, the J end by 10 bases, with 24 bases between. The CDR3 loop is CSAAGGASRGVAFF. In DNA form, the CDR3 reads TGCAGTGCCGCGGGGGGGGCGAGTCGAGGTGTAGCTTTCTTT.

This clonotype was counted at least ten times. The chain joins TRBV20-1 to TRBJ2-5, with 11 bases aligning to TRBD2. Germline trimming cut 4 bases from V and 2 bases from J; bases unmatched to any gene: 3. Germline values: CDR1 DFQATT, CDR2 SNEGSKA (reference sequence). The CDR3 has 14 residues. CDR3: CSATTSGGQETQYF. In DNA, the CDR3 is TGCAGTGCTACCACTAGCGGGGGACAAGAGACCCAGTACTTC.

V is TRBV20-1 and J is TRBJ2-7, with D maybe TRBD2 (5 bases). Between the trimmed V and J ends, which lost 0 bases and 2 bases, there was a span of 8 bases. The CDR3 sequence is 13 residues long. Germline CDR1 is DFQATT and CDR2 is SNEGSKA (reference sequence). CDR3 bases: TGCAGTGCTAGAGAGGAGGTCGCCTACGAGCAGTACTTC. Its protein product is CSAREEVAYEQYF.

This clonotype was picked up many times. The rearrangement links TRBV15 to TRBJ2-7; D gene unclear. CDR3 length: 16 residues. The V end lost 1 base, the J end lost 4 bases, and 17 bases lay between the germline ends. The germline V gene encodes CDR1 LNHNV and CDR2 YYDKDF (reference sequence). CDR3 amino acids: CATSRARQGLAYEQYF. The CDR3 nucleotides are TGTGCCACCAGCAGAGCCCGACAAGGCCTTGCGTACGAGCAGTACTTC.

This clonotype has at least ten counts. The chain employs TRBV30 and TRBJ2-7, with D perhaps assigned TRBD1 or TRBD2 (5 bases each). The germline CDR1 and CDR2 sequences are GTSNPN and SVGIG (reference sequence). V lost 1 base to trimming and J lost 4 bases, with 17 bases between them. The CDR3 loop spans 15 amino acids. CDR3 protein: CAWSAPGPRGYEQYF. As DNA, the CDR3 is TGTGCCTGGAGTGCACCGGGACCGCGTGGTTACGAGCAGTACTTC.

In this sample, this clonotype turned up many times. The chain uses TRBV6-1 and TRBJ1-2; D not resolved. The CDR3 has 13 amino acids. Germline assignment: CDR1 MNHNS and CDR2 SASEGT. The V end was cut by 2 bases, the J end by 4 bases, with 8 bases between. The CDR3, as DNA: TGTGCCAGCAGTGAAACGGACCTCTATGGCTACACCTTC. Protein sequence: CASSETDLYGYTF.

This clonotype has at least ten counts. The CDR3 DNA follows: TGTGCCAGCAGCCACAGCGGCGGGGGGATGAACCAAGAGACCCAGTACTTC. Translating it yields CASSHSGGGMNQETQYF. The genes are TRBV12-3 or TRBV12-4 and TRBJ2-5, with 8 bases matching TRBD2. V shed 6 bases, J shed 0 bases, and the junction held 12 bases outside the gene matches. The CDR3 totals 17 residues.

This clonotype was detected many times. The V and J genes are TRBV11-2 and TRBJ1-5; D remains unclear. This CDR3 is 15 amino acids long. Between the trimmed V and J ends, which lost 5 bases and 0 bases, there was a span of 11 bases. CDR1 and CDR2 from the germline V gene are SGHAT and FQNNGV. Written as DNA, the CDR3 is TGTGCCAGCAGCAAGGGAGGTTATAGCAATCAGCCCCAGCATTTT. Its translation is CASSKGGYSNQPQHF.

This clonotype was picked up many times. This chain links TRBV12-3 or TRBV12-4 with TRBJ1-2; tentative D call: TRBD1 (5 bases). This CDR3 has 14 residues. V dropped 10 bases and J dropped 1 base, with 16 bases sitting between them. As DNA, the CDR3 is TGTGCCACCCGTCCCGGGACCGTTAACTATGGCTACACCTTC. This codes for CATRPGTVNYGYTF.

This clonotype was observed many times. The chain combines TRBV9 with TRBJ2-7, with D uncertain. The CDR3 runs 15 residues. Trimming shortened V by 5 bases and J by 2 bases, and 17 bases separated the two germline ends. Germline loops: CDR1 SGDLS, CDR2 YYNGEE. The CDR3 is CASSPGDGRPYEQYF. As DNA, the CDR3 is TGTGCCAGCAGTCCCGGCGATGGCCGACCCTACGAGCAGTACTTC.

This clonotype was recorded at least ten times. V gene TRBV10-3 combines with J gene TRBJ1-6; TRBD1 matches at 8 bases. Germline lookup yields CDR1 ENHRY and CDR2 SYGVKD. CDR3 length: 15 amino acids. Germline trimming cut 10 bases from V and 10 bases from J; bases unmatched to any gene: 15. This CDR3 is CATTLGPGGQSPLHF. The CDR3 bases are TGTGCCACTACCTTGGGCCCAGGGGGCCAATCACCCCTCCACTTT.